This T cell receptor beta chain was recovered during a study of blood T cell repertoires in COVID-19 (TCRdb year 2020). Study-level background: Collaborator samples came from the United States, Italy and Spain and covered acute and convalescent phases of COVID-19. Where HLA class I and class II types were available, the types were taken from metadata supplied by the sample provider, not from assay-based typing. Deeply sampled blood TCRbeta repertoires from subjects exposed to, actively infected with, or recovered from COVID-19 were included in the dataset. The samples were drawn from the first 160 participants of the ongoing ImmuneRACE study and from 1,200 or so subjects provided by 6 global collaborators. The repertoires were made available in a free public database intended to serve as a resource for research on the immune response to SARS-CoV-2. The sample metadata nearly always contained a de-identified subject ID, COVID-19 status, age in years and sex. The material from the prospective study consisted of cDNA or gDNA derived from T cells, B-cell-depleted T cells, or PBMCs.

The collaborating institutions used their own protocols to collect whole blood in K2EDTA tubes. For TCRbeta analysis, collaborator samples were shipped as frozen whole blood, as isolated PBMCs, or as DNA extracted from either sample type. Overall study results and their limits: Clinical and demographic metadata were provided uncurated, with the amount varying by source and participant.

As for this clone: The specificity of this receptor is unknown. No base quality values were provided; no much bigger clone lies one nucleotide off.

The immunoSEQ Assay, a bias-controlled multiplex PCR, was used to amplify TCRbeta CDR3 regions from genomic DNA. The published analysis was carried out like this. Nucleated cell counts per sample were estimated from amplification of reference gene primers within the assay. Sequence reads were collapsed and filtered to measure the absolute abundance of every unique TCRbeta CDR3 rearrangement. For each sample, productive Simpson clonality was calculated as the square root of Simpson's diversity index across productive rearrangements. TCRdb provides this immuneACCESS table in a form limited to in-frame rearrangements. Some clones are lacking; in checked studies, under half of them reflect an unresolved V gene, and why the rest are absent is not known. V and J calls plus clone size are reproduced from that table; the DNA served to infer D and trimming. The sample table lists 25,000 to 35,000 clones, 90% of them with a count of one. The ten top clones hold approximately 8% of the sample.

As encoded in the germline V gene, CDR1 is MDHEN while CDR2 is SYDVKM. The CDR3 sequence holds 14 residues, the cysteine and phenylalanine included. Here the CDR3 DNA is all that survives: 42 bases in frame from base 1. Trimming costs V 8 bases and J 3 bases, and their ends lie 16 bases apart. This receptor was taken from a man between 65 and 85 years old with active or convalescent COVID-19. The chain was built from TRBV28 and TRBJ1-1, with TRBD1 tentatively as D gene (5 bases match). Sequencing was carried out using peripheral blood. The nucleotides read TGTGCCAGCTTTGGTGGAGGGGAGGACACTGAAGCTTTCTTT. Its protein is CASFGGGEDTEAFF.